This T cell receptor (beta chain) was retrieved from a study of a mutant IDH1 vaccine in newly diagnosed glioma. Overall study findings and caveats: Vaccine-induced responses were seen in roughly 93% of patients, spanning several MHC alleles.

The assay was immunoSEQ multiplex PCR, and TCRdb's table has in-frame clones only and misses some. The sample lists 44,000 or so clones, about four fifths occurring once. This clone was seen just once. Its antigen is undetermined. Noted time point: week 35, safety follow-up. Alongside topical imiquimod, each dose of vaccine comprised 300 ug of mutant IDH1 20-mer peptide. The TCR sequence derives from a woman in her 40s with glioma. Some clones in this sample may be carry-over from other donors' samples. The material was PBMCs, obtained from a glioma patient whose treatment included an IDH1 peptide vaccine.

Here the CDR3 DNA reads TGCGCCAGCAGCCAGGGGATAGCGGGGAGCTACAATGAGCAGTTCTTC. This sequence encodes CASSQGIAGSYNEQFF. The rearrangement links TRBV4-1 to TRBJ2-1; 8 positions match TRBD2. V lost 3 bases to trimming and J lost 3 bases; unmatched junction nucleotides: 7. Germline V gene data show CDR1 as MGHRA and CDR2 as YSYEKL. The CDR3 loop spans 16 amino acids.